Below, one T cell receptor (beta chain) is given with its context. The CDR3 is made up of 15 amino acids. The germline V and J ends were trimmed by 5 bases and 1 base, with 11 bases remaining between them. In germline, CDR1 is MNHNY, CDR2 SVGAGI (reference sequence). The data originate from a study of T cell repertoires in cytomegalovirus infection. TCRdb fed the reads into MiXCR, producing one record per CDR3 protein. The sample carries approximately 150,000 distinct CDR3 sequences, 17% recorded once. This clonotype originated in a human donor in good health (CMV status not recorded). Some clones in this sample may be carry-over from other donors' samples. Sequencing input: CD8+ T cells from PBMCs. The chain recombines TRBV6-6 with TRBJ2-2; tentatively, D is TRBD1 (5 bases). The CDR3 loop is CASSNNQGNTGELFF. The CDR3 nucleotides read TGTGCCAGCAGTAATAATCAGGGGAACACCGGGGAGCTGTTTTTT.